The rows below give T cell receptor beta chains drawn from one sample of a study of T cell responses to AZD1222 COVID-19 vaccine. Measured with immunoSEQ multiplex PCR; TCRdb has only the in-frame clones, and not every one. The sample lists 95,000 to 150,000 clones; 80% to 90% were seen once. The input for sequencing was peripheral blood, taken on day 0 of AZD1222 vaccination. The source is an adult in good health. CDR3s include the opening cysteine and the closing phenylalanine or tryptophan. The D gene is left open where the match is weak. The size of a clone is reported for some rows only, either as once, few or many, or as a class for expanded clones.

j_call cdr3_length clone_size d_call v_call cdr3_aa cdr3_nt
TRBJ1-2 14 few - TRBV24-1 CATSDPDKPYGYTF TGTGCCACCAGTGACCCGGACAAGCCCTATGGCTACACCTTC
TRBJ2-2 20 - TRBD1 TRBV12-5 CASGLPYPQSGQENTGELFF TGTGCTAGTGGTTTGCCTTACCCCCAATCCGGACAGGAGAACACCGGGGAGCTGTTTTTT
TRBJ1-4 14 once - TRBV28 CASSSPGRREKLFF TGTGCCAGCAGTTCCCCGGGCAGGAGAGAAAAACTGTTTTTT
TRBJ2-3 16 - TRBD2 TRBV11-2 CASSIAGRSTPDTQYF TGTGCCAGCAGTATAGCGGGGAGGTCTACCCCAGATACGCAGTATTTT
TRBJ2-5 18 - TRBD1 TRBV3-1/TRBV3-2 CASSQDPGTGVHRETQYF TGTGCCAGCAGCCAAGACCCCGGGACAGGGGTCCACCGGGAGACCCAGTACTTC
TRBJ1-6 14 - TRBD1 TRBV7-3 CASSLTIRGSPLHF TGTGCCAGCAGCTTAACCATCAGGGGGTCACCCCTCCACTTT
TRBJ1-2 11 once - TRBV20-1 CSARQGDGYTF TGCAGTGCTAGACAGGGAGATGGCTACACCTTC
TRBJ1-1 15 - - TRBV27 CASSLSGWGNTEAFF TGTGCCAGCAGTTTATCAGGGTGGGGGAACACTGAAGCTTTCTTT
TRBJ1-6 15 once TRBD1 TRBV4-1 CASSQEGQGFSPLHF TGCGCCAGCAGCCAAGAGGGACAGGGCTTTTCACCCCTCCACTTT
TRBJ2-7 14 - TRBD2 TRBV9 CASSVRAGTYEQYF TGTGCCAGCAGCGTACGAGCGGGGACCTACGAGCAGTACTTC
TRBJ1-6 15 - - TRBV10-2 CASTVTGGGNSPLHF TGCGCCAGCACCGTGACAGGTGGAGGCAATTCACCCCTCCACTTT
TRBJ2-1 13 - - TRBV5-1 CASSLATNNEQFF TGCGCCAGCAGCTTGGCCACTAACAATGAGCAGTTCTTC
TRBJ1-3 15 - - TRBV27 CASSLQGSLGNTIYF TGTGCCAGCAGTCTCCAGGGGTCTTTAGGAAACACCATATATTTT
TRBJ1-3 16 - - TRBV9 CASSVGFSFSGNTIYF TGTGCCAGCAGCGTAGGTTTCAGCTTCTCTGGAAACACCATATATTTT
TRBJ1-3 16 - - TRBV11-2 CASSFRSGNSGNTIYF TGTGCCAGCAGCTTTCGGTCAGGGAACTCTGGAAACACCATATATTTT
TRBJ1-2 17 once - TRBV28 CASSPPRMSRGNYGYTF TGTGCCAGCAGTCCTCCACGAATGAGCAGGGGAAACTATGGCTACACCTTC
TRBJ1-6 14 - - TRBV3-1/TRBV3-2 CASSGVGGHSPLHF TGTGCCAGCAGCGGAGTGGGTGGGCATTCACCCCTCCACTTT
TRBJ1-1 16 - - TRBV19 CASRLDRMGVNTEAFF TGTGCCAGTAGGCTCGATCGAATGGGGGTGAACACTGAAGCTTTCTTT
TRBJ2-2 14 once - TRBV6-4 CASSEGGADGELFF TGTGCCAGCAGTGAAGGAGGGGCTGACGGGGAGCTGTTTTTT
TRBJ2-2 16 - - TRBV28 CASKVAGTGNTGELFF TGTGCCAGCAAGGTCGCCGGGACGGGGAACACCGGGGAGCTGTTTTTT
TRBJ1-1 14 - - TRBV27 CASSLGRTNTEAFF TGTGCCAGCAGTTTAGGACGGACGAACACTGAAGCTTTCTTT
TRBJ1-5 17 - - TRBV21-1 CASTYCRVAYDHQPQHF TGTGCCAGCACCTACTGCAGGGTTGCCTACGACCATCAGCCCCAGCATTTT
TRBJ1-1 13 - - TRBV3-1/TRBV3-2 CASSQFRVTEAFF TGTGCCAGCAGCCAATTCAGGGTAACTGAAGCTTTCTTT
TRBJ2-2 16 - - TRBV7-6 CASSLDPGGETGELFF TGTGCCAGCAGCTTAGATCCAGGGGGGGAGACCGGGGAGCTGTTTTTT
TRBJ1-2 14 - - TRBV4-2 CASSPPDSNYGYTF TGTGCCAGCAGCCCCCCGGACAGTAACTATGGCTACACCTTC
TRBJ1-6 15 - - TRBV5-6 CASSLLSGYNSPLHF TGTGCCAGCAGCTTGTTATCGGGTTATAATTCACCCCTCCACTTT